Below are 12 T cell receptor beta chains sequenced from a single sample in a study of graft-versus-host responses after intestinal transplantation. Repertoires were generated with immunoSEQ multiplex PCR, while TCRdb's copy carries only in-frame clones and drops some. The table shows approximately 82,000 clones, with about nine tenths occurring only once. No antigen is known for these receptors. Sequenced here: unstimulated CD4+ T cells sorted from spleen or lymph node cells, sampled before intestinal transplant. These receptors came from a human donor who received an intestinal transplant.

The CDR3 region is CASSLNQGSATNEKLFF. The CDR3 DNA sequence: TGTGCCAGCAGTCTCAATCAGGGGTCTGCAACTAATGAAAAACTGTTTTTT. The chain joins TRBV28 to TRBJ1-4, with D possibly TRBD1 on 6 matching bases. The V end was cut by 5 bases, the J end by 0 bases, with 16 bases between. The CDR3 covers 17 residues. CDR1 is MDHEN, CDR2 SYDVKM, per germline.

V and J are TRBV4-1 and TRBJ2-7; TRBD2 matches 11 bases. This CDR3 spans 14 amino acids. Trimming removed 2 bases from V and 6 bases from J; junction bases left unmatched: 3. Germline values: CDR1 MGHRA, CDR2 YSYEKL. CDR3 DNA sequence: TGCGCCAGCAGCCAACCCGGGACTAGCGGCGAGCAGTACTTC. Translated: CASSQPGTSGEQYF.

This rearrangement joins TRBV7-2 to TRBJ1-1; TRBD1 is a possible D gene (6 bases). Germline CDR1 reads SGHTA; CDR2 reads FQGNSA. CDR3 length: 13 amino acids. V gave up 3 bases and J gave up 4 bases, with 9 bases separating them. This chain's CDR3 is CASSFPQGTEAFF. The CDR3 DNA reads as TGTGCCAGCAGCTTCCCACAGGGCACTGAAGCTTTCTTT.

The chain recombines TRBV5-1 with TRBJ2-7; TRBD1 matches 8 bases. From germline, CDR1 is SGHRS and CDR2 YFSETQ. The length of the CDR3 is 14 residues. Trimming removed 4 bases from V and 0 bases from J; junction bases left unmatched: 3. In DNA, the CDR3 is TGCGCCAGCAGCCCCGGACAGGGCTCCTACGAGCAGTACTTC. Encoded protein: CASSPGQGSYEQYF.

J is TRBJ2-3 and V is TRBV10-3, with 8 bases fitting TRBD2. The CDR3 totals 15 residues. V was clipped by 4 bases and J by 4 bases; unmatched bases: 7. Germline V gene lookup returns CDR1 ENHRY and CDR2 SYGVKD. The CDR3 loop is CAISVRGGISDTQYF. For the CDR3, the DNA is TGTGCCATCAGTGTTCGGGGGGGCATATCAGATACGCAGTATTTT.

The chain links TRBV4-3 to TRBJ1-5; TRBD1 might be the D (5 bases). Trimming took 2 bases from V and 5 from J, leaving 19 bases between them. Germline V gene data show CDR1 as LGHNA and CDR2 as YSLEER. The CDR3 runs 17 residues. The CDR3 nucleotides read TGCGCCAGCAGCCAAACCCAGACGGGGACGGGGGATCAGCCCCAGCATTTT. Its protein product is CASSQTQTGTGDQPQHF.

The chain recombines TRBV19 with TRBJ1-6; TRBD1 might be the D (5 bases). V was clipped by 7 bases and J by 7 bases, with 8 bases between them. This CDR3 has 12 residues. Germline V gives CDR1 LNHDA, CDR2 SQIVND (reference sequence). CDR3 nucleotide sequence: TGTGCCAGTACATCAGGGAATTCACCCCTCCACTTT. It specifies CASTSGNSPLHF.

This sequence joins TRBV10-3 and TRBJ1-1; D gene unclear. The germline V and J ends were trimmed by 2 bases and 5 bases, with 6 bases remaining between them. CDR3 length: 12 amino acids. Germline V gene sequence: CDR1 ENHRY, CDR2 SYGVKD. CDR3 sequence (DNA): TGTGCCATCAGTGAGACGGGAACTGAAGCTTTCTTT. Protein sequence: CAISETGTEAFF.

The chain carries TRBV4-3 and TRBJ1-2, with a tentative D call TRBD1 (6 bases). There are 15 residues in the CDR3. CDR1 and CDR2 (germline): LGHNA, YSLEER. V was pared by 4 bases and J by 1 base, with 13 bases between. The CDR3 DNA sequence: TGCGCCAGCAGCCCGGCGGACAGCCTTAACTATGGCTACACCTTC. Residues: CASSPADSLNYGYTF.

This chain connects TRBV10-1 to TRBJ2-7, with D tentatively TRBD1 (5 bases). The V gene lost 2 bases and the J gene lost 3 bases, with 5 bases spanning the gap. The length of the CDR3 is 12 residues. CDR1 is WNHNN and CDR2 is SYGVQD in the germline V gene (reference sequence). The CDR3 loop is CASSEQGYEQYF. The CDR3 bases are TGCGCCAGCAGTGAGCAGGGCTACGAGCAGTACTTC.

The chain employs TRBV7-6 and TRBJ1-2; D perhaps matches TRBD1 (6 bases). The V end was cut by 1 base, the J end by 5 bases, with 8 bases between. Looked up from germline, CDR1 is SGHVS and CDR2 is FNYEAQ. CDR3 length: 13 amino acids. The CDR3 sequence is CASSLDRDYGYTF. CDR3 coding DNA: TGTGCCAGCAGCTTAGACAGGGATTATGGCTACACCTTC.

This clone was counted a single time. This rearrangement joins TRBV5-6 to TRBJ2-1; 7 nucleotides match TRBD2. In germline, CDR1 is SGHDT, CDR2 YYEEEE. The CDR3 contains 17 residues. Trimming took 0 bases from V and 0 from J; bases not matched to a gene: 6. The CDR3 nucleotides are TGTGCCAGCAGCTTGGGGCTAGCGGCTAACTCCTACAATGAGCAGTTCTTC. This gives the protein CASSLGLAANSYNEQFF.